The clone carrying this TCR beta chain has at least ten counts. Antigen: not known. In TCRdb, the 5' RACE reads were re-called with MiXCR into one record per CDR3 protein. Among approximately 250,000 distinct CDR3 sequences listed, roughly a tenth were seen once. This CDR3 has 15 residues. Germline assignment: CDR1 SQVTM and CDR2 ANQGSEA. Trimming removed 2 bases at V and 4 bases at J, with 17 bases between. The record originates from a study of CD8 T cells in ankylosing spondylitis. The study's findings and limits: Disease-associated clones were CD8+ and fairly uncommon in peripheral blood. Reported data indicate significant enrichment of disease-linked clones within matched ankylosing spondylitis synovial fluid. Blood from ankylosing spondylitis patients appeared to carry a characteristic roughly 8-variant TCR beta motif.

The receptor was isolated from a male donor with ankylosing spondylitis or in good health (not recorded which). J is TRBJ1-1 and V is TRBV29-1; maybe TRBD1 (6 bases). Material: blood, either unsorted or a sorted T cell fraction (not recorded which). CDR3 DNA: TGCAGCGTTGAACTGTTTCAGGGGTCGGTCACTGAAGCTTTCTTT. Translation: CSVELFQGSVTEAFF.